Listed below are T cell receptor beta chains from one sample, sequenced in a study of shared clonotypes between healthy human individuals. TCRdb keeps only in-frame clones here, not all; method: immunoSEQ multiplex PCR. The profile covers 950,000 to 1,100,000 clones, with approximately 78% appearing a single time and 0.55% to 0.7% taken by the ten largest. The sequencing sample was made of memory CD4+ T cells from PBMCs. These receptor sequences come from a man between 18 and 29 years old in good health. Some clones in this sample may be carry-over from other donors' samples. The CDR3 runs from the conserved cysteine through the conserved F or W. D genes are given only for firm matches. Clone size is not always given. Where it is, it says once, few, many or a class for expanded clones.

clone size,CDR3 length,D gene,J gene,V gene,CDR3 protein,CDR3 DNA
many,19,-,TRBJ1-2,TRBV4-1,CASSQDMGTRDRHSYGYTF,TGCGCCAGCAGCCAGGACATGGGTACCCGGGACCGACACTCCTATGGCTACACCTTC
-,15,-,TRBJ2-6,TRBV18,CASSPPNSGANVLTF,TGTGCCAGCTCACCACCAAACTCTGGGGCCAACGTCCTGACTTTC
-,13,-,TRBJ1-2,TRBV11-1,CASGRGDRLGYTF,TGTGCCAGCGGCAGAGGGGATCGACTTGGCTACACCTTC
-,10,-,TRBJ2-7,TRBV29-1,CSVGSYEQYF,TGCAGCGTTGGCAGCTACGAGCAGTACTTC
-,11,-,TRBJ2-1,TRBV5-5,CASTLGNEQFF,TGTGCCAGCACACTGGGGAATGAGCAGTTCTTC
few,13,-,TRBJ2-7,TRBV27,CASSLNAQLGSYF,TGTGCCAGCAGTCTAAACGCTCAACTGGGCTCGTACTTC
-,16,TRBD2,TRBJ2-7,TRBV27,CASKRLAGGSPYEQYF,TGTGCCAGCAAAAGACTAGCGGGAGGGTCCCCCTACGAGCAGTACTTC
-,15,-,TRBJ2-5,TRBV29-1,CSVSGALSFQETQYF,TGCAGCGTTTCTGGCGCCTTATCGTTCCAAGAGACCCAGTACTTC
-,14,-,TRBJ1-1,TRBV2,CASSEVGARTEAFF,TGTGCCAGCAGTGAAGTAGGGGCGCGGACTGAAGCTTTCTTT
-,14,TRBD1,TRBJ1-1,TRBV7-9,CASSRLPQGGEAFF,TGTGCCAGCAGCCGACTCCCACAGGGGGGTGAAGCTTTCTTT
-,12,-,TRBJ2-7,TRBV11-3,CASSKKDGLQYF,TGTGCCAGCAGCAAAAAGGACGGACTGCAGTACTTC
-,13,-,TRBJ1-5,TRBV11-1,CASSLEGGYPLHF,TGTGCCAGCAGCTTAGAAGGAGGGTACCCCCTGCATTTT
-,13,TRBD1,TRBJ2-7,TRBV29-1,CSVAGTGEGNQYF,TGCAGCGTCGCCGGGACAGGGGAGGGGAACCAGTACTTC
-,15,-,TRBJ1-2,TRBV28,CASSLFLAQSYGYTF,TGTGCCAGCAGTTTATTTCTAGCACAGTCCTATGGCTACACCTTC
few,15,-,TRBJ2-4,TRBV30,CAWSVQGPTKNIQYF,TGTGCCTGGAGTGTACAAGGGCCTACCAAAAACATTCAGTACTTC
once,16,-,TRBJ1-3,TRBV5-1,CASSLPALSSGNTIYF,TGCGCCAGCAGCCTGCCTGCCCTCAGTTCTGGAAACACCATATATTTT
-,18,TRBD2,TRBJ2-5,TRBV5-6,CASSLFVAGAGDQETQYF,TGTGCCAGCAGCTTGTTTGTAGCGGGGGCTGGGGACCAAGAGACCCAGTACTTC
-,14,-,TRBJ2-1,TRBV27,CASSSRESYNEQFF,TGTGCCAGCAGTTCGCGGGAATCCTACAATGAGCAGTTCTTC
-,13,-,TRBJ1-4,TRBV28,CASLSQGLEKLFF,TGTGCCAGCTTATCCCAGGGGCTAGAAAAACTGTTTTTT
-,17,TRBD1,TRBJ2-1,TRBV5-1,CASILAPGTGGAYEQFF,TGCGCCAGCATCCTCGCCCCCGGGACAGGGGGCGCCTATGAGCAGTTCTTC
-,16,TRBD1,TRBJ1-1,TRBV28,CASSPRQGAGETEAFF,TGTGCCAGCAGTCCGCGACAGGGGGCAGGGGAGACTGAAGCTTTCTTT
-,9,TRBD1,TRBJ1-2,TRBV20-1,CSADREGTF,TGCAGTGCCGACAGGGAAGGCACCTTC
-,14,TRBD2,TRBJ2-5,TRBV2,CASLFGGEKETQYF,TGTGCCAGCCTCTTCGGGGGGGAGAAAGAGACCCAGTACTTC
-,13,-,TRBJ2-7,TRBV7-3,CASSLTARYEQYF,TGTGCCAGCAGCTTAACAGCGCGTTACGAGCAGTACTTC
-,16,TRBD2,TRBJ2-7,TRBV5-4,CASSLVSGSGRDEQYF,TGTGCCAGCAGCTTGGTTAGCGGGAGTGGGCGCGACGAGCAGTACTTC
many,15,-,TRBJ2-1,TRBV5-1,CASSLAGGTGNEQFF,TGCGCCAGCAGCTTGGCGGGCGGAACGGGGAATGAGCAGTTCTTC
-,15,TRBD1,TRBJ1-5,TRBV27,CASSPWTGGNQPQHF,TGTGCCAGCAGTCCCTGGACAGGGGGCAATCAGCCCCAGCATTTT
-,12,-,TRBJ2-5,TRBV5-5,CASSLVGETQYF,TGTGCCAGCAGCTTGGTCGGGGAGACCCAGTACTTC
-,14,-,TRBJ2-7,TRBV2,CASRTNNQRGEQYF,TGTGCCAGCAGGACAAATAACCAGCGAGGCGAGCAGTACTTC
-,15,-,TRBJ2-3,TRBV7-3,CASSQWGSGSDTQYF,TGTGCCAGCAGCCAGTGGGGGAGTGGCTCAGATACGCAGTATTTT
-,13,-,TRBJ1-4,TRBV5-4,CASSLALGEKLFF,TGTGCCAGCAGCTTGGCACTCGGGGAAAAACTGTTTTTT
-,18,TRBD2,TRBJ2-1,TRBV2,CASIGASGRAKSYNEQFF,TGTGCCAGCATAGGGGCTAGCGGGAGGGCCAAATCCTACAATGAGCAGTTCTTC
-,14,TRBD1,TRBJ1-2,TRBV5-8,CASSGTGYLYGYTF,TGTGCCAGCAGCGGGACAGGATATTTATATGGCTACACCTTC
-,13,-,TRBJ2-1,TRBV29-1,CSVATWSYNEQFF,TGCAGCGTCGCGACCTGGTCTTACAATGAGCAGTTCTTC
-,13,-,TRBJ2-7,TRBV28,CASSRTSHYEQYF,TGTGCCAGCAGTCGGACCTCACACTACGAGCAGTACTTC
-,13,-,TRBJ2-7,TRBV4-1,CASSPGILYEQYF,TGCGCCAGCAGCCCCGGGATTCTCTACGAGCAGTACTTC
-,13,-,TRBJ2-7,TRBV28,CATLSQGPYEQYF,TGTGCCACCCTTTCGCAGGGACCCTACGAGCAGTACTTC
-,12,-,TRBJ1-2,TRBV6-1,CATLDRLYGYTF,TGTGCCACCCTAGACAGGCTGTATGGCTACACCTTC
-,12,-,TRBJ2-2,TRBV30,CAWNRVVGELFF,TGTGCCTGGAATAGGGTAGTCGGGGAGCTGTTTTTT
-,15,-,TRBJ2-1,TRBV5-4,CASSLNPAAYNEQFF,TGTGCCAGCAGCTTGAACCCAGCGGCTTACAATGAGCAGTTCTTC
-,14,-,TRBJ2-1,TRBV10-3,CAISRDQLVNEQFF,TGTGCCATCAGCCGAGACCAGCTGGTCAATGAGCAGTTCTTC
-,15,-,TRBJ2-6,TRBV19,CASSILNSGANVLTF,TGTGCCAGTAGTATCCTAAACTCTGGGGCCAACGTCCTGACTTTC
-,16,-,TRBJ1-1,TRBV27,CASSPFRPGLTTEAFF,TGTGCCAGCAGTCCTTTTAGGCCGGGTTTAACCACTGAAGCTTTCTTT
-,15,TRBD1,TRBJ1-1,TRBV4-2,CASSQPGQGATEAFF,TGTGCCAGCAGCCAACCGGGACAGGGGGCTACTGAAGCTTTCTTT
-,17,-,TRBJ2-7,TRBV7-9,CASSSALQGNRSYEQYF,TGTGCCAGCAGCTCAGCCTTACAGGGAAATCGGTCCTACGAGCAGTACTTC
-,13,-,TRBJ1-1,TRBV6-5,CASSYSGTTEAFF,TGTGCCAGCAGTTACTCTGGTACCACTGAAGCTTTCTTT
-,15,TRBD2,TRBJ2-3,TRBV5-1,CASSLLAGGTDTQYF,TGCGCCAGCAGCCTGCTAGCGGGAGGCACAGATACGCAGTATTTT
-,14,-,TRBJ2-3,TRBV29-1,CSVRGRYNTDTQYF,TGCAGCGTTCGCGGGCGGTACAACACAGATACGCAGTATTTT
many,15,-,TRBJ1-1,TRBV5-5,CASSSPWTVNTEAFF,TGTGCCAGCAGTTCCCCATGGACAGTGAACACTGAAGCTTTCTTT
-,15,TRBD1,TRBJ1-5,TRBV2,CASREDRAKAQPQHF,TGTGCCAGCAGAGAAGACAGGGCCAAAGCTCAGCCCCAGCATTTT
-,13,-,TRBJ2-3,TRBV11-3,CASSLSGTDTQYF,TGTGCCAGCAGCTTAAGTGGGACAGATACGCAGTATTTT
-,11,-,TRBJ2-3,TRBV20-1,CSAHQPDTQYF,TGCAGTGCCCACCAGCCAGATACGCAGTATTTT
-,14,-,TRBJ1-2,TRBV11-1,CASSSNRGANGYTF,TGTGCCAGCAGCTCGAACCGGGGGGCCAATGGCTACACCTTC
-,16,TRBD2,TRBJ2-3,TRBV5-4,CASSLESGGPGDTQYF,TGTGCCAGCAGCTTGGAGTCGGGAGGGCCGGGAGATACGCAGTATTTT
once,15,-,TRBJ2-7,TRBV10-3,CAIRSAGLDTYEQYF,TGTGCCATCAGGTCGGCGGGATTGGACACCTACGAGCAGTACTTC
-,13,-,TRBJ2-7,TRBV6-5,CASSVAKPYEQYF,TGTGCCAGCAGCGTAGCGAAACCCTACGAGCAGTACTTC
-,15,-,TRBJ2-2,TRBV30,CAHRRGIPTSGELFF,TGTGCCCATCGTAGAGGGATTCCAACCTCCGGGGAGCTGTTTTTT
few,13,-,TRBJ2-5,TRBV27,CASSLQGRETQYF,TGTGCCAGCAGTTTACAGGGGAGGGAGACCCAGTACTTC
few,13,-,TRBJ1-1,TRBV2,CASSEDRNTEAFF,TGTGCCAGCAGTGAAGACAGGAACACTGAAGCTTTCTTT
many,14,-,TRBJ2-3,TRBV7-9,CASSSWTSTDTQYF,TGTGCCAGCAGCTCTTGGACTAGCACAGATACGCAGTATTTT